This T cell receptor (beta chain) originates from a study of T cell responses to AZD1222 COVID-19 vaccine. General observations from the study: Two doses of AZD1222 preceded a rise in Spike-specific TCR breadth and depth. At 160-218 and 743-854, vaccine-associated CD4 TCRs were dominant, and they spanned spike. Baseline antibody screening turned up just six seropositive AZD1222 recipients. Variant regions that are unmutated are reportedly the target of nearly half of spike-specific TCRs.

Trimming took 0 bases from V and 1 from J, leaving 4 bases between them. CDR3 length: 14 amino acids. CDR1 and CDR2 from the germline V gene are LNHDA and SQIVND (reference sequence). With respect to this clone: What it binds is unknown.

Produced via immunoSEQ multiplex PCR; TCRdb's table is partial and in-frame only. The table shows over 140,000 clones, with nearly 95% occurring only once. The sample in question was peripheral blood, obtained 28 days after the second AZD1222 dose. The V and J genes are TRBV19 and TRBJ1-5; D unresolved. The sequence was obtained from an adult who received the AZD1222 COVID-19 vaccine. CDR3 DNA sequence: TGTGCCAGTAGTATAGACCGCAGCAATCAGCCCCAGCATTTT. This codes for CASSIDRSNQPQHF.